This T cell receptor beta chain was recovered during a study of blood T cell repertoires in COVID-19. Study-level background: Sites across the United States, Italy and Spain contributed samples from acute and convalescent COVID-19. T cells, B-cell-depleted T cells, or PBMCs provided the cDNA or gDNA that served as material.

Assay used: immunoSEQ multiplex PCR; TCRdb lists only in-frame clones, some missing. This table holds 90,000 to 110,000 clones, 75% to 90% found once. With 0 bases removed from V and 12 bases from J, the gap between germline ends came to 9 bases. CDR1 is GTSNPN, CDR2 SVGIG, per germline (reference sequence). The CDR3 loop spans 11 amino acids. This sequence originates from a woman in her forties or fifties with acute or convalescent COVID-19. V usage is TRBV30 and J usage is TRBJ2-1; perhaps TRBD1 as D (5 bases). Sequences were obtained from peripheral blood. CDR3 DNA: TGTGCCTGGAGTGTACAGGCAGGGCAGTTCTTC. It specifies CAWSVQAGQFF.